This record covers a single T cell receptor (beta chain). No antigen is known for it. There are no base qualities to consult, and no much larger clone falls within one base. The sample belongs to a study of graft-versus-host responses after intestinal transplantation (dated by TCRdb to about 2021). For the wider study: The transplants that recipients got were multivisceral, liver-intestinal, or isolated intestinal. All recipients received anti-thymocyte globulin induction followed by maintenance tacrolimus and steroids for around 3 years. After intestinal transplantation, graft-versus-host and host-versus-graft alloreactive T cell clones in the graft, circulation and bone marrow were tracked using bulk TCR-beta CDR3 sequencing. To identify alloreactive clones, pre-transplant mixed lymphocyte reaction products were sequenced and then compared with unstimulated pre-transplant donor and recipient T cells. The cohort enrolled under 30 intestinal transplant recipients, one of whom was a retransplant, and 3 patients without pretransplant specimens were excluded. A peak of at least 4% donor T cells among recipient peripheral blood mononuclear cells was the definition used for donor T cell macrochimerism. Samples from three later patients were sequenced in-house on an Illumina MiSeq with MiXCR processing rather than by the commercial service.

The CDR3 has 13 amino acids, counting the end cysteine and phenylalanine. Only the CDR3 DNA stays, 39 bases, in frame from base 1. V loses 8 bases at its end and J loses 8 bases; junction bases beyond the gene matches: 4. Sequences MDHEN (CDR1) and SYDVKM (CDR2) are obtained from the germline V gene. Findings and caveats that apply to the study as a whole: Peak levels of circulating GvH clones were associated with declines in HvG clones early after transplant. High GvH to HvG T cell clonal ratios were observed in the allografts of patients with donor T cell macrochimerism. Conclusions were limited by the relatively low number and heterogeneity of intestinal transplant patients. GvH clones were found in recipient bone marrow, and some of the GvH clones appeared earlier in ileal mucosa or blood, which is consistent with an intestinal mucosal origin.

Library method: the immunoSEQ multiplex PCR assay. For most patients, high-throughput TCR-beta CDR3 sequencing of genomic DNA was performed by Adaptive Biotechnologies. Concerning the study's data processing: Adaptive's ImmunoSEQ software supplied the TCR sequencing data for about 18 patients, while MiXCR and VDJtools were used to process a few other patients. CDR3 nucleotide sequences shared between donor and recipient were removed because the origin of such sequences could not be assigned. To be classed as alloreactive, a clone needed at least 2-fold expansion over unstimulated cells and a minimum CFSE-low frequency of 0.002% (template counts) or 0.001% (read counts). Mappable clones were those detected in sequenced pre-transplant spleen, lymph node, or MLR CFSE-low populations of the donor or recipient. Cumulative frequency of alloreactive clones was calculated as a percentage of all sequences weighted by copy number. The source is immuneACCESS, and TCRdb retained only in-frame sequences with V and J called. Part of the clones is not carried over; for the studies checked, unresolved V genes explain less than half of this, and the remainder is unexplained. V and J calls and clone size are copied from that table; D and trimming were computed from the DNA. In this sample the table shows 40,000 or so clones, 93% of which occur a single time. The ten most abundant clones make up approximately 4% of the sample.

In the first month after transplant, blood samples were collected up to 4 times, and after that at least monthly when available. Here the sequenced sample was PBMCs, taken roughly 110 weeks after intestinal transplantation. The TCR was taken from a human patient who received an intestinal transplant, so some T cells may come from the graft donor. The rearranged chain carries TRBV28 and TRBJ1-4, with 11 bases aligning to TRBD1. The CDR3 protein: CASGGQGEEKLFF. The nucleotide sequence is TGTGCCAGCGGGGGACAGGGGGAGGAAAAACTGTTTTTT.